Listed here is a single T cell receptor beta chain. Antigen unknown. Trimming stripped 5 bases from V and 5 bases from J, with 13 bases between. The CDR3 is 13 residues long. Looked up from germline, CDR1 is LNHDA and CDR2 is SQIVND (reference sequence). These data belong to a study of beta chain features in type 1 diabetes. In the study overall: Taken together, all samples contributed 95 million to 110 million examined sorted cells.

The study reverse transcribed the entire isolated RNA, so it sequenced expressed TCRB transcripts. Profiled with immunoSEQ multiplex PCR; TCRdb holds only in-frame clones, not every one. The sample has roughly 500,000 clones; about an eighth are singletons. Overall study findings and caveats: Researchers reported that naive, central memory and Treg TCRB repertoires appeared more similar in patients than in healthy donors.

The chain uses TRBV19 and TRBJ2-7; TRBD1 is a possible D gene (6 bases). What was sequenced was naive CD4+ T cells from blood. The TCR originated in a woman in her late teens or twenties in good health. The CDR3 spells CASSAQQGDEQYV. CDR3 DNA: TGTGCCAGTAGTGCCCAACAGGGAGACGAGCAGTACGTC.